This TCR beta chain is drawn from a study of blood T cell repertoires in COVID-19. Study details: From T cells, B-cell-depleted T cells, or PBMCs came the material, which was cDNA or gDNA.

J was trimmed by 1 base and V by 4 bases; bases with no gene match: 4. The CDR3 runs to 14 residues. Germline CDR1 SGDLS, CDR2 YYNGEE. A word on this clone: Additional DNA sequences in this sample encode the identical CDR3.

Enrolled through a virtual design, the participants were between 18 and 89 years of age and came from about two dozen US areas. Participant reports of clinical history set cohort assignment. Per the authors' pipeline: Estimated nucleated cell counts came from reference gene primer amplification. Sequencing used immunoSEQ multiplex PCR; TCRdb keeps in-frame clones, though not all of them. The V and J calls and the clone size are those of that table, but D and trimming were determined from the DNA. Of 380,000 or so clones detected, roughly 90% appear once; the ten largest clones hold over 0.9%. The chain joins TRBV9 to TRBJ2-7, with TRBD1 matching over 8 bases. Sequences were obtained from PBMCs or T cells enriched from blood (not recorded which). The receptor was isolated from a woman aged 25 to 45 with acute COVID-19. CDR3 DNA: TGTGCCAGCAGCCCTAGGACAGGGTCCTACGAGCAGTACTTC. Protein: CASSPRTGSYEQYF.